These 13 T cell receptor beta chains were all obtained from the same sample, sequenced in a study of T cells in women clearing cervical HPV infection. Sequencing was performed with immunoSEQ multiplex PCR; in TCRdb, only in-frame clones are kept and a portion is missing. This sample contains 30,000 to 35,000 clones. The sequenced sample consisted of blood buffy coat. The receptor source for this set is a woman aged 18-70 years with a cervical HPV16 infection that either progressed to CIN3+ or cleared (not recorded which).

Points on this clone: The read is 3 residues too short to cover the CDR3 end, so that end is filled in from the germline J gene. The rearrangement uses TRBV19 and TRBJ2-2; perhaps TRBD1 as D (6 bases). Per germline, CDR1 LNHDA and CDR2 SQIVND (reference sequence). V gave up 6 bases and J gave up 5 bases, with 13 bases separating them. The CDR3 has 14 residues. CDR3 DNA, as far as it was read: TGTGCCAGTAGCAGGGGTCTTGAAACCGGGGAG. This gives the protein CASSRGLETGE. The full CDR3 sequence reads CASSRGLETGELFF.

Notes on this clone: Coverage ceases 3 residues before the CDR3 finishes, and the germline J gene fills in the end. The chain links TRBV7-3 to TRBJ2-1, with 11 bases that match TRBD2. The CDR3 is made up of 16 amino acids. Trimming at V came to 1 base and at J to 6 bases, leaving 5 bases not matched to a gene. Germline assignment: CDR1 SGHTA and CDR2 FQGTGA. CDR3 DNA, as far as it was read: TGTGCCAGCAGCTTAAGGCGGCTAGCGGGGGGCAATGAG. Protein: CASSLRRLAGGNE. The complete CDR3 protein is CASSLRRLAGGNEQFF. The whole variable domain, filled in from reference TRBV7-3 and TRBJ2-1, reads GAGVSQTPSNKVTEKGKYVELRCDPISGHTALYWYRQSLGQGPEFLIYFQGTGAADDSGLPNDRFFAVRPEGSVSTLKIQRTERGDSAVYLCASSLRRLAGGNEQFFGPGTRLTVL.

For this clone: The read terminates 3 residues ahead of where the CDR3 ends, so the germline J gene completes it. The J gene is TRBJ1-5, the V gene TRBV19; tentatively, D is TRBD1 (5 bases). The germline gives CDR1 LNHDA, CDR2 SQIVND (reference sequence). CDR3 size: 16 residues. The V and J ends lost 0 bases and 5 bases respectively, with 14 bases between them. The CDR3 loop is CASSIEAGRFDQPQHF. The DNA read from the CDR3 is TGTGCCAGTAGTATAGAGGCAGGGCGGTTTGATCAGCCC.

With regard to this clone: Read coverage stops 3 residues before the CDR3 terminus; the germline J gene supplies the remainder. This rearrangement joins TRBV6-1 to TRBJ2-3, with a possible D match to TRBD1 (5 bases). Germline assignment: CDR1 MNHNS and CDR2 SASEGT. There are 13 residues in the CDR3. The CDR3 region is CASSVTGRETQYF. The CDR3 DNA, read in part, is TGTGCCAGCAGTGTTACAGGCCGAGAGACG.

CDR3 bases read: TGCAGTGCTAGAAGACAGGGGGGGGAGACG. Residues: CSARRQGGET. The whole CDR3 region reads CSARRQGGETQYF. The chain couples TRBV20-1 to TRBJ2-3; TRBD1 matches at 9 bases. The CDR3 goes on 3 residues after the read ends, and that part is filled in from the germline J gene. Looked up from germline, CDR1 is DFQATT and CDR2 is SNEGSKA (reference sequence). This CDR3 region has 13 residues.

With respect to this clone: The read comes to an end 3 residues before the CDR3 does, leaving the germline J gene to fill in the end. The chain couples TRBV5-6 to TRBJ2-2, with D maybe TRBD2 (7 bases). The CDR3 consists of 14 residues. The V end lost 7 bases, the J end lost 6 bases, and 16 bases lay between the germline ends. Germline-derived CDR1 and CDR2 are SGHDT and YYEEEE. CDR3 sequence: CASLTGGQAGELFF. The sequenced part of the CDR3 DNA is TGTGCCAGCTTGACCGGGGGGCAAGCCGGGGAG.

About this clone: Sequencing ends 3 residues short of the CDR3 end; the germline J gene provides the rest. The rearrangement uses TRBV20-1 and TRBJ2-3; 8 bases agree with TRBD2. The CDR3 spans 14 residues. Germline loops: CDR1 DFQATT, CDR2 SNEGSKA (reference sequence). V was pared by 3 bases and J by 2 bases, with 4 bases of the junction left unmatched. CDR3 amino acids: CSASTAGVTDTQYF. CDR3 bases read: TGCAGTGCTAGCACAGCGGGAGTCACAGATACG.

Details on this clone: The CDR3 end is not reached by the read, which stops 3 residues before it; the germline J gene fills it in. V gene TRBV20-1 combines with J gene TRBJ2-4; D possibly corresponds to TRBD2 (6 bases). Germline lookup yields CDR1 DFQATT and CDR2 SNEGSKA (reference sequence). The V end was cut by 0 bases, the J end by 0 bases, with 18 bases between. This CDR3 spans 18 amino acids. CDR3 DNA (partial): TGCAGTGCTAGAGATCCGGGCGGGGTTCCAGTAGCCAAAAACATT. The encoded protein is CSARDPGGVPVAKNI. The entire CDR3 reads CSARDPGGVPVAKNIQYF.

With regard to this clone: The read comes to an end 3 residues before the CDR3 does, leaving the germline J gene to fill in the end. This chain links TRBV18 with TRBJ2-1, with TRBD1 matching 8 bases. This CDR3 has 21 residues. V lost 1 base to trimming and J lost 3 bases; unmatched junction nucleotides: 20. The germline gives CDR1 KGHSH, CDR2 LQKENI. The covered CDR3 bases are TGTGCCAGCTCACCACGGCTTCAGGGGGCGAGAGTAGTCCGCGGCTACAATGAG. Its translation is CASSPRLQGARVVRGYNE. The CDR3 in full is CASSPRLQGARVVRGYNEQFF.

Note on this clone: The sequenced fragment ends 3 residues before the CDR3 boundary, so the rest is inferred from the germline J gene. J is TRBJ2-5 and V is TRBV5-6; D possibly corresponds to TRBD1 (5 bases). There are 14 residues in the CDR3. V was cut by 3 bases and J by 5 bases, with 14 bases left in between. Germline assignment: CDR1 SGHDT and CDR2 YYEEEE. The CDR3 reads CASSWGRTSETQYF. The sequenced part of the CDR3 DNA is TGTGCCAGCAGCTGGGGCCGGACCTCGGAGACC.

As regards this clone: The read ends 3 residues early relative to the CDR3; the germline J gene fills the gap. The genes are TRBV5-4 and TRBJ2-1; TRBD2 agrees at 8 bases. The CDR3 contains 15 residues. CDR1 and CDR2 from the germline V gene are SGHNT and YYREEE (reference sequence). The V and J ends lost 2 bases and 2 bases, in that order; junction bases with no gene match: 3. Incomplete CDR3 DNA: TGTGCCAGCAGCTTCTTTAGCGGGGCCTACAATGAG. Its translation is CASSFFSGAYNE. The full CDR3 sequence reads CASSFFSGAYNEQFF.

Comments on this clone: At one of its ends the junction is not consistent with the germline gene, which may arise from a read error. The sequenced part of the CDR3 DNA is TGTGCCAGCTCACCGAACCCCCCAGAGACG. As protein: CASSPNPPET. The entire CDR3 reads CASSPNPPETQYF. The chain recombines TRBV18 with TRBJ2-3; D is ambiguous. The read is 3 residues too short to cover the CDR3 end, so that end is filled in from the germline J gene. The CDR3 runs to 13 residues. The germline V gene has CDR1 KGHSH and CDR2 LQKENI.

As regards this clone: The sequenced fragment ends 3 residues before the CDR3 boundary, so the rest is inferred from the germline J gene. The rearrangement joins TRBV9 to TRBJ1-1; D perhaps matches TRBD1 (5 bases). V gave up 2 bases and J gave up 1 base, with 9 bases separating them. CDR1 is SGDLS, CDR2 YYNGEE, per germline. CDR3 length: 14 amino acids. CDR3 residues: CASSVRAQNTEAFF. The sequenced part of the CDR3 DNA is TGTGCCAGCAGCGTCAGGGCGCAGAACACTGAA.